The 10 T cell receptor beta chains below come from one sample, sequenced in a study of blood T cell repertoires in COVID-19. The method was immunoSEQ multiplex PCR; TCRdb's version includes in-frame clones alone and lacks a portion of them. The table lists 99,000 or so clones, 82% of them singletons. The sample consisted of peripheral blood. The receptors stem from a woman of 80 years or more with acute or convalescent COVID-19.

The chain recombines TRBV11-2 with TRBJ2-3; D is unresolved. The length of the CDR3 is 14 residues. Trimming stripped 1 base from V and 2 bases from J, with 7 bases between. CDR1 SGHAT and CDR2 FQNNGV come from the germline V gene. The CDR3 region is CASSLAGVTDTQYF. CDR3 in DNA: TGTGCCAGCAGCTTAGCAGGTGTCACAGATACGCAGTATTTT.

The CDR3 DNA sequence: TGTGCCAGCAGTGAAGATCCAGGGGGCTGGGCTGAAGCTTTCTTT. Protein: CASSEDPGGWAEAFF. The chain carries TRBV2 and TRBJ1-1; TRBD1 aligns across 8 bases. The CDR3 contains 15 residues. From germline, CDR1 is SNHLY and CDR2 FYNNEI. The V segment lost 1 base and the J segment 6 bases; nucleotides outside the gene matches: 7.

This rearrangement joins TRBV12-5 to TRBJ2-7; tentative D call: TRBD1 (6 bases). V shed 8 bases and J shed 2 bases, with 16 bases lying between them. The CDR3 consists of 14 residues. Germline CDR1 is LGHNT and CDR2 is FRNRAP. The DNA for the CDR3 is TGTGCTAGTAGTGAGGGGGACCGTACCTACGAGCAGTACTTC. This gives the protein CASSEGDRTYEQYF.

The chain couples TRBV10-3 to TRBJ2-2, with D perhaps TRBD2 (5 bases). This CDR3 is 15 amino acids long. Germline CDR1 reads ENHRY; CDR2 reads SYGVKD. V was clipped by 5 bases and J by 1 base, with 11 bases between them. The CDR3 spells CAISQTGMNTGELFF. The CDR3 DNA sequence: TGTGCCATCAGTCAAACCGGGATGAACACCGGGGAGCTGTTTTTT.

The CDR3 protein is CASSLGTSGSGYEQFF. CDR3 coding DNA: TGTGCCAGCAGCTTGGGGACTAGCGGGAGTGGGTATGAGCAGTTCTTC. The V call is TRBV5-8, the J call TRBJ2-1, with 13 bases identical to TRBD2. Germline assignment: CDR1 SGHTS and CDR2 YDEGEE. The CDR3 length is 16 residues. V gave up 0 bases and J gave up 8 bases; unmatched junction bases: 5.

The chain couples TRBV27 to TRBJ1-1; D is ambiguous. The CDR3 is made up of 15 amino acids. Germline V gives CDR1 MNHEY, CDR2 SMNVEV (reference sequence). Trimming removed 1 base from V and 3 bases from J, with 12 bases in between. The DNA for the CDR3 is TGTGCCAGCAGTTTATGGAGGAGCCAGTACACTGAAGCTTTCTTT. Protein product: CASSLWRSQYTEAFF.

The genes are TRBV3-1 (or the pseudogene TRBV3-2) and TRBJ2-1, with D maybe TRBD2 (5 bases). Germline V gene sequence: CDR1 LGHDT, CDR2 YNNKEL (reference sequence). The CDR3 contains 17 residues. Between the trimmed V and J ends, which lost 3 bases and 3 bases, there was a span of 18 bases. The CDR3 DNA reads TGTGCCAGCAGCCATGGCCCCGTGAGGGCACTCTACAATGAGCAGTTCTTC. Protein product: CASSHGPVRALYNEQFF.

The chain employs TRBV5-4 and TRBJ2-7; tentative D call: TRBD1 (6 bases). The CDR3 has 14 amino acids. V was trimmed by 0 bases and J by 4 bases, leaving 11 bases between them. Germline V lookup: CDR1 SGHNT, CDR2 YYREEE (reference sequence). The CDR3 bases are TGTGCCAGCAGCTTGGGACAGGAGTCTTACGAGCAGTACGTC. It yields the protein CASSLGQESYEQYV.

The rearrangement uses TRBV6-2 or TRBV6-3 and TRBJ1-5; TRBD1 matches at 8 bases. V shed 5 bases, J shed 10 bases, and the junction held 10 bases outside the gene matches. The CDR3 extends over 14 amino acids. CDR1 is MNHEY, CDR2 SVGEGT, per germline. The CDR3 region is CASSKGTGLEPQHF. The CDR3 nucleotides are TGTGCCAGCAGTAAAGGGACAGGACTCGAACCCCAGCATTTT.

Only one count was recorded for this clone. The V and J genes are TRBV19 and TRBJ1-2, with TRBD1 identical over 7 bases. Trimming removed 2 bases from V and 7 bases from J; junction bases left unmatched: 7. Germline CDR1 is LNHDA and CDR2 is SQIVND (reference sequence). This CDR3 region has 14 residues. As DNA, the CDR3 is TGTGCCAGTAGTATATTACAGGGGATGTCTGGCTACACCTTC. It yields the protein CASSILQGMSGYTF.